This TCR beta chain was captured by sequencing in a study of beta chain features in type 1 diabetes. As for the study in general: Cell yields, gender and age were similar in healthy donors and patients.

Germline values: CDR1 SGHNT, CDR2 YYREEE (reference sequence). The CDR3 is made up of 15 amino acids. Trimming stripped 4 bases from V and 2 bases from J, with 15 bases between. Sorted populations all exceeded 95% purity. Expressed TCRB transcripts were sequenced because the isolated RNA had all been reverse transcribed beforehand. Naive, central memory and regulatory T cell samples averaged around 3.3 million reads. Assay: immunoSEQ multiplex PCR; the TCRdb copy retains only in-frame clones and omits some. This repertoire shows roughly 730,000 clones, under 15% found once; its top ten account for 0.022%. Study-level results: All four CD4+ subsets from Type 1 diabetes patients carried moderately but significantly shorter TCRB CDR3s.

Comment on this clone: Its antigen is currently unknown.

This receptor was taken from a young man with type 1 diabetes. The chain combines TRBV5-4 with TRBJ1-2; D gene unclear. The sequenced material came from naive CD4+ T cells from blood. CDR3 DNA sequence: TGTGCCAGCAGCCCGGCTGAGGAAATCAACTATGGCTACACCTTC. Its protein product is CASSPAEEINYGYTF. Looking up the rest from reference TRBV5-4 and TRBJ1-2 gives the full variable domain: ETGVTQSPTHLIKTRGQQVTLRCSSQSGHNTVSWYQQALGQGPQFIFQYYREEENGRGNFPPRFSGLQFPNYSSELNVNALELDDSALYLCASSPAEEINYGYTFGSGTRLTVV.